Listed here is a single TCR beta chain. What it binds is not known. Running of the assay took place at deep level. How the authors handled the data: Junction-only immunoSEQ sequences carried no quality scores, so filtering differed. Data came from immunoSEQ multiplex PCR; TCRdb stores just in-frame clones and leaves some out. D and trimming come from the DNA, and the V and J calls and clone size come from that table. Among some 2,500,000 clones listed, approximately 90% were seen once. The V gene lost 3 bases and the J gene lost 4 bases, with 12 bases spanning the gap. Germline V lookup: CDR1 MRHNA, CDR2 SNTAGT. The CDR3 loop spans 14 amino acids. This sample stems from a study of shared clonotypes between healthy human individuals. Study results and caveats: About 5% of naive CD4 clonotypes were shared across four donors. Researchers found naive subsets generally carried larger estimated richness than memory subsets.

Specimen: naive CD4+ T cells from PBMCs. Noted subset: CD45RA+ positively selected. The chain joins TRBV6-4 to TRBJ1-2; D remains ambiguous. The source of this sequence is a young man in good health. Some clones in this sample may be carry-over from other donors' samples. The CDR3 spells CASSELPGLYGYTF. The CDR3 DNA reads TGTGCCAGCAGTGAGCTACCGGGTCTCTATGGCTACACCTTC.